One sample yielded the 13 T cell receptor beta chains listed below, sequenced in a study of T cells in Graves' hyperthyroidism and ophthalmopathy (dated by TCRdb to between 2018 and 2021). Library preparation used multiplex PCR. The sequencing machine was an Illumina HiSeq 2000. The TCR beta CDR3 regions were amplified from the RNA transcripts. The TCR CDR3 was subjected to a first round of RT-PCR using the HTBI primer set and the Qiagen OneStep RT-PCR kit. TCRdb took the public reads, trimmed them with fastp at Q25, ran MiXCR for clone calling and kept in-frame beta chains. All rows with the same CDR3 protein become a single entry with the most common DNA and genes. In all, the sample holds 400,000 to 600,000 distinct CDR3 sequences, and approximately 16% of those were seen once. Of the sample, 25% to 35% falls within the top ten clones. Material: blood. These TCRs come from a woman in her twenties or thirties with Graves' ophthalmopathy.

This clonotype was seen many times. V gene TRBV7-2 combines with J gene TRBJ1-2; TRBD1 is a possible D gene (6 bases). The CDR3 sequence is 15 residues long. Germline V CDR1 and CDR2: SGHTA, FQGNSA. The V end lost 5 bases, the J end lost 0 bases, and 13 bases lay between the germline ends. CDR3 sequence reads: CASSGPGQANYGYTF. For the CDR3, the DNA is TGTGCCAGCAGCGGTCCGGGACAAGCTAACTATGGCTACACCTTC.

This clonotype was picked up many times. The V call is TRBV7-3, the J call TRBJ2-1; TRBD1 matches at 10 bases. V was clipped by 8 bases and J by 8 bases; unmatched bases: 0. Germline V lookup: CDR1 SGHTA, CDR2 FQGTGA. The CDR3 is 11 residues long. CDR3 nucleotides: TGTGCCAGCGGACAGGGGGATGAGCAGTTCTTC. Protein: CASGQGDEQFF.

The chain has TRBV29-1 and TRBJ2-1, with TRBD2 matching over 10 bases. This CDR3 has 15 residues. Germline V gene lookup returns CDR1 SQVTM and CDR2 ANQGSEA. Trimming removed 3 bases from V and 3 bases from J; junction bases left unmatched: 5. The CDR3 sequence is CSVEGTSGVYNEQFF. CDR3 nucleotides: TGCAGCGTTGAGGGTACTAGCGGGGTCTACAATGAGCAGTTCTTC.

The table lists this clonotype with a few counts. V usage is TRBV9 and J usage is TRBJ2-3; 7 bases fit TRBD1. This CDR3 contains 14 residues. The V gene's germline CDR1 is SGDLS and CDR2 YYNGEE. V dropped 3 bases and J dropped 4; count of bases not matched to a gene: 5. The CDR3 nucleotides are TGTGCCAGCAGCGCCCACAGGGGCGCAGATACGCAGTATTTT. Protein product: CASSAHRGADTQYF.

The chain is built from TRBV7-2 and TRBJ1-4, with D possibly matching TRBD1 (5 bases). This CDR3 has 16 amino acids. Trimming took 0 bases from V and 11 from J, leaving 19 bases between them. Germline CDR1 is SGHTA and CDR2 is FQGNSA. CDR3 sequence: CASSLARLMGEDKLFF. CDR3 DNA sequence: TGTGCCAGCAGCTTAGCTAGGCTAATGGGGGAGGACAAACTGTTTTTT.

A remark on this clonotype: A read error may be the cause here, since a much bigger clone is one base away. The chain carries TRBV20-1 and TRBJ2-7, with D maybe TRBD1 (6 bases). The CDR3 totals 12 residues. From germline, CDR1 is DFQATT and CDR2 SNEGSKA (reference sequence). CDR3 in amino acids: CSGPDRSYEPYF. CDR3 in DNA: TGCAGTGGGCCGGACAGATCCTACGAGCCGTACTTC.

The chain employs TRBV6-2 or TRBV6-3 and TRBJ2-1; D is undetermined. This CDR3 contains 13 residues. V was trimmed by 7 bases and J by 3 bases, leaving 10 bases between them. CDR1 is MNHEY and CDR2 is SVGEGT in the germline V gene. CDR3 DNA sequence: TGTGCCAGCATTTCGGCTAACTACAATGAGCAGTTCTTC. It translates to CASISANYNEQFF.

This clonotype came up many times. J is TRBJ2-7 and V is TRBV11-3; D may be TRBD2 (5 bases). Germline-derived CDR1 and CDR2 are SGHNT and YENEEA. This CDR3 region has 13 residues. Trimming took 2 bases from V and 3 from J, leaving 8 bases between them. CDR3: CASSLKRNYEQYF. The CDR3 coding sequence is TGTGCCAGCAGCTTAAAGCGGAACTACGAGCAGTACTTC.

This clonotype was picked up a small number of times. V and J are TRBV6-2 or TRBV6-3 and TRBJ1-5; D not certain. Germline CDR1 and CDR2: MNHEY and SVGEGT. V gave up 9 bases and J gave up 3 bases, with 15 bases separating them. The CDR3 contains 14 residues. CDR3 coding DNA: TGTGCCAGGACCCTGCGGCACTACAATCAGCCCCAGCATTTT. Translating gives CARTLRHYNQPQHF.

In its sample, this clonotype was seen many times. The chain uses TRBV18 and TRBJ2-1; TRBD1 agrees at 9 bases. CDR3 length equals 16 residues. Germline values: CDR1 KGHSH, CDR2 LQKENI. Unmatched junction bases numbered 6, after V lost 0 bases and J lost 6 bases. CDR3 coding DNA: TGTGCCAGCTCACCACCGGGGACAGGGTCAAGCAATGAGCAGTTCTTC. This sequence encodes CASSPPGTGSSNEQFF.

This chain's CDR3 is CASSRQGSANTGELFF. The DNA for the CDR3 is TGTGCCAGCAGCCGACAGGGGTCCGCGAACACCGGGGAGCTGTTTTTT. The chain is built from TRBV5-4 and TRBJ2-2; 8 nucleotides align to TRBD1. This CDR3 is built from 16 residues. The junction had 5 bases not matched to a gene; V was cut back by 4 bases and J by 0 bases. The germline CDR1 and CDR2 sequences are SGHNT and YYREEE (reference sequence).

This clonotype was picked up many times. This CDR3 is CASSARLRARNYGYTF. The CDR3 bases are TGTGCCAGCAGTGCTCGGTTGAGGGCTAGGAACTATGGCTACACCTTC. This sequence joins TRBV28 and TRBJ1-2; D is ambiguous. Trimming left V 5 bases short and J 2 bases short, with 18 bases between. In germline, CDR1 is MDHEN, CDR2 SYDVKM. This CDR3 contains 16 residues.

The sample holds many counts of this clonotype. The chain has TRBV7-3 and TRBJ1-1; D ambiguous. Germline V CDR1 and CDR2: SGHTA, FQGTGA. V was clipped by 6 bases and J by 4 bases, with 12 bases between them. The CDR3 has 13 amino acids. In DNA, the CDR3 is TGTGCCAGCAGTTATGGGCACAGCACTGAAGCTTTCTTT. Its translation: CASSYGHSTEAFF.